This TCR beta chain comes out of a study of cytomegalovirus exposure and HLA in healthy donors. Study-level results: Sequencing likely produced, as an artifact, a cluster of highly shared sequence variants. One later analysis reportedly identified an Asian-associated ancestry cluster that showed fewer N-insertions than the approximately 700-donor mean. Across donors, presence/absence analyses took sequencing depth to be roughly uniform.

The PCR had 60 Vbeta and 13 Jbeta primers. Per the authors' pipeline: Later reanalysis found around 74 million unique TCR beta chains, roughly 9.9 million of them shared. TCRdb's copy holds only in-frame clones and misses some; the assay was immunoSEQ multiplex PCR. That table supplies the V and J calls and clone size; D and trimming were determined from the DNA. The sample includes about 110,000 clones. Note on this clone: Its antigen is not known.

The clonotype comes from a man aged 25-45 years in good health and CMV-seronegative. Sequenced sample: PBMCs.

CDR3 in DNA: TGTGCCATCAGCAAAAACAGGGGGGCTATGAGCTCTGGAAACACCATATATTTT. Protein: CAISKNRGAMSSGNTIYF. The chain joins TRBV10-3 to TRBJ1-3; 8 nucleotides match TRBD1. From germline, CDR1 is ENHRY and CDR2 SYGVKD. The V segment lost 6 bases and the J segment 0 bases; nucleotides outside the gene matches: 13. The CDR3 loop spans 18 amino acids.